This T cell receptor (beta chain) was recovered during a study of vaccination and CD4 T cells after COVID-19. Study summary: Every culture used as a control got a CEFX pool, an HIV-1 Nef pool, or no peptide. Notes on the study in general: Recorded median SARS-CoV-2-reactive clonotype numbers increased from around 21 to 38 without reaching significance.

Cultured CD4+ T-cell DNA underwent Oncomine TCR Beta short-read sequencing. TCRdb processed the PCR reads anew with MiXCR; each CDR3 protein has one entry. Of several thousand distinct CDR3 sequences in the sample, 45% were seen once. On this clonotype: Its antigen is unknown.

Treatment of the sample: roughly 11-day PBMC culture with coronavirus spike peptide pools or control peptides (ViraFEST assay). Pre-COVID-19 pandemic sampling (2011-2018) yielded the unexposed donor's CD4+ T cells. Peptide pools at approximately 11 ug/ml stimulated 2 million or so PBMCs per well with 10 IU/ml IL-2. The source material was CD4+ T cells from blood, cultured in vitro. This receptor was obtained from a human donor in good health.

The CDR3 coding sequence is TGTGCCACCGCAAGAAGGGGACAAACCTACGAGCAGTACTTC. Residues: CATARRGQTYEQYF. V is TRBV6-1 and J is TRBJ2-7; the D gene is possibly TRBD1 (6 bases). The germline CDR1 and CDR2 sequences are MNHNS and SASEGT. The CDR3 is 14 residues long. Trimming left V 10 bases short and J 2 bases short, with 18 bases between.